The present entry profiles one T cell receptor (beta chain) with its context. Its antigen remains unidentified. Here immunoSEQ multiplex PCR was the method, and the copy in TCRdb shows in-frame clones only, minus some. This table holds roughly 79,000 clones, 92% found once. The data belong to a study of T cell responses to AZD1222 COVID-19 vaccine. Study results and limitations: Researchers report vaccine-associated CD4 TCRs spanning spike, with dominance at 160-218 and 743-854.

Germline CDR1 SGHNT, CDR2 YYREEE (reference sequence). The CDR3 runs to 14 residues. Trimming took 2 bases from V and 0 from J, leaving 6 bases between them. Sequences were derived from peripheral blood, sampled on day 0 of MenACWY control vaccination. The sequence came from an adult in good health. The chain has TRBV5-4 and TRBJ2-1, with D uncertain. DNA of the CDR3: TGTGCCAGCAGCTTACAGAGCTCCTACAATGAGCAGTTCTTC. Encoded protein: CASSLQSSYNEQFF.